These 16 T cell receptor beta chains were all obtained from the same sample, sequenced in a study of blood T cell repertoires in COVID-19. Generated by immunoSEQ multiplex PCR, the TCRdb table keeps only in-frame clones and is missing some. The repertoire consists of some 330,000 clones, with around 87% occurring once and the leading ten covering approximately 4%. What was sequenced was peripheral blood. The source is a woman between 45 and 60 years old with active or convalescent COVID-19.

The chain combines TRBV6-5 with TRBJ2-3; TRBD2 is a possible D gene (6 bases). The CDR3 sequence is 14 residues long. Trimming removed 6 bases from V and 5 bases from J, with 15 bases in between. Germline values: CDR1 MNHEY, CDR2 SVGAGI. The CDR3 DNA sequence: TGTGCCAGCAGGTTGACTAGAAACGGAGATACGCAGTATTTT. It codes for CASRLTRNGDTQYF.

In DNA form, the CDR3 reads TGTGCCAGCAGCCAAGATGTCGAGGTAACTCAAAGCAATCAGCCCCAGCATTTT. Its translation: CASSQDVEVTQSNQPQHF. The chain carries TRBV4-2 and TRBJ1-5, with D unclear. Trimming shortened V by 0 bases and J by 1 base, and 16 bases separated the two germline ends. This CDR3 comprises 18 residues. Germline CDR1 LGHNA, CDR2 YNFKEQ.

The rearrangement uses TRBV6-2 or TRBV6-3 and TRBJ1-6, with 9 positions matching TRBD1. J was trimmed by 7 bases and V by 5 bases; bases with no gene match: 6. The CDR3 covers 15 residues. The germline CDR1 and CDR2 sequences are MNHEY and SVGEGT. The CDR3 is CASSAQGARNSPLHF. The DNA for the CDR3 is TGTGCCAGCAGTGCACAGGGGGCGCGGAATTCACCCCTCCACTTT.

The chain combines TRBV20-1 with TRBJ2-7, with TRBD2 as a possible D gene (5 bases). The CDR3 is 16 residues long. From germline, CDR1 is DFQATT and CDR2 SNEGSKA (reference sequence). V lost 3 bases and J 0 bases, leaving 18 bases between the germline ends. The DNA for the CDR3 is TGCAGTGCTAGTGGAACTTCCGGGATCCCCTCCTACGAGCAGTACTTC. This sequence encodes CSASGTSGIPSYEQYF.

The table lists this clone with a count of one. This chain links TRBV4-3 with TRBJ2-3; 7 positions agree with TRBD2. The CDR3 covers 14 residues. Germline V gene lookup returns CDR1 LGHNA and CDR2 YSLEER. Unmatched junction bases numbered 2, after V lost 2 bases and J lost 3 bases. CDR3 in DNA: TGCGCCAGCAGCCAAACGGGGGGTACAGATACGCAGTATTTT. Translated: CASSQTGGTDTQYF.

The chain recombines TRBV6-6 with TRBJ2-7; D perhaps matches TRBD1 (5 bases). The CDR3 has 11 amino acids. Germline V gene lookup returns CDR1 MNHNY and CDR2 SVGAGI (reference sequence). V was trimmed by 6 bases and J by 5 bases, leaving 8 bases between them. CDR3 protein: CASSPGHEQYF. DNA of the CDR3: TGTGCCAGCAGCCCAGGGCACGAGCAGTACTTC.

The V gene is TRBV4-2, the J gene TRBJ2-2, with a possible D match to TRBD2 (6 bases). V lost 3 bases and J 8 bases, leaving 16 bases between the germline ends. The CDR3 totals 15 residues. The germline V gene encodes CDR1 LGHNA and CDR2 YNFKEQ. The CDR3 protein is CASSQGLIGFGELFF. The DNA of the CDR3 is TGTGCCAGCAGCCAGGGACTTATCGGTTTTGGGGAGCTGTTTTTT.

The rearrangement uses TRBV6-5 and TRBJ2-7, with TRBD2 matching 9 bases. V was pared by 6 bases and J by 0 bases, with 6 bases of the junction left unmatched. The CDR3 contains 15 residues. Germline V gene sequence: CDR1 MNHEY, CDR2 SVGAGI. In DNA, the CDR3 is TGTGCCAGCAGCAGGACTAGCGAGAGCTCCTACGAGCAGTACTTC. It encodes CASSRTSESSYEQYF.

The chain combines TRBV5-1 with TRBJ1-2; TRBD1 matches at 11 bases. V lost 4 bases and J lost 8; bases outside the gene matches: 7. This CDR3 has 14 amino acids. Germline CDR1 reads SGHRS; CDR2 reads YFSETQ. CDR3 in amino acids: CASSQGQGAGGYTF. The CDR3 DNA reads as TGCGCCAGCAGCCAAGGACAGGGGGCGGGCGGCTACACCTTC.

The chain links TRBV27 to TRBJ1-5; 7 bases line up with TRBD1. This CDR3 has 15 residues. Germline-derived CDR1 and CDR2 are MNHEY and SMNVEV (reference sequence). The V segment lost 4 bases and the J segment 2 bases; nucleotides outside the gene matches: 5. Here the CDR3 reads CASSSGGSGNQPQHF. The CDR3 coding sequence is TGTGCCAGCAGTTCAGGGGGTAGTGGCAATCAGCCCCAGCATTTT.

The gene calls are TRBV7-3 and TRBJ2-3; 11 bases line up with TRBD2. CDR1 and CDR2 from the germline V gene are SGHTA and FQGTGA. The ends lost 3 bases at V and 6 bases at J; junction bases unmatched: 5. CDR3 length equals 15 residues. In DNA, the CDR3 is TGTGCCAGCAGCTTGACTAGCGGGAACCCGGATACGCAGTATTTT. This sequence encodes CASSLTSGNPDTQYF.

The chain has TRBV6-5 and TRBJ1-2; 7 positions agree with TRBD1. Germline lookup yields CDR1 MNHEY and CDR2 SVGAGI. The CDR3 loop spans 14 amino acids. Trimming took 8 bases from V and 4 from J; bases not matched to a gene: 10. For the CDR3, the DNA is TGTGCCAGCCGAGACAGGGTCCTGGGCTATGGCTACACCTTC. The encoded protein is CASRDRVLGYGYTF.

This chain connects TRBV11-2 to TRBJ1-1, with D uncertain. CDR1 and CDR2 from the germline V gene are SGHAT and FQNNGV. Trimming removed 0 bases from V and 5 bases from J, with 10 bases in between. This CDR3 contains 14 residues. For the CDR3, the DNA is TGTGCCAGCAGCTTAGATCTGACCGGGACTGAAGCTTTCTTT. Residues: CASSLDLTGTEAFF.

Of note for this clone: Distinct nucleotide sequences in the sample also encode this CDR3. The chain carries TRBV5-1 and TRBJ1-4, with a tentative D call TRBD1 (6 bases). The CDR3 contains 14 residues. V was shortened by 3 bases and J by 4 bases, with 10 bases between the two germline ends. Germline CDR1 and CDR2: SGHRS and YFSETQ. CDR3 in DNA: TGCGCCAGCAGCTCGCAGGGGATTAATGAAAAACTGTTTTTT. Encoded protein: CASSSQGINEKLFF.

The J gene is TRBJ1-2, the V gene TRBV27; D unclear. V gave up 3 bases and J gave up 2 bases, with 10 bases separating them. The CDR3 extends over 14 amino acids. The germline V gene encodes CDR1 MNHEY and CDR2 SMNVEV (reference sequence). The CDR3 region has the DNA TGTGCCAGCAGTTTCGGGGTATCGAACTATGGCTACACCTTC. This gives the protein CASSFGVSNYGYTF.

This chain links TRBV7-8 with TRBJ2-3; TRBD2 agrees at 11 bases. Trimming removed 4 bases from V and 4 bases from J; junction bases left unmatched: 4. The V gene's germline CDR1 is SGHVS and CDR2 FQNEAQ. This CDR3 has 15 residues. DNA of the CDR3: TGTGCCAGCAGCTACACTAGCGGGAGACCAGATACGCAGTATTTT. Encoded protein: CASSYTSGRPDTQYF.